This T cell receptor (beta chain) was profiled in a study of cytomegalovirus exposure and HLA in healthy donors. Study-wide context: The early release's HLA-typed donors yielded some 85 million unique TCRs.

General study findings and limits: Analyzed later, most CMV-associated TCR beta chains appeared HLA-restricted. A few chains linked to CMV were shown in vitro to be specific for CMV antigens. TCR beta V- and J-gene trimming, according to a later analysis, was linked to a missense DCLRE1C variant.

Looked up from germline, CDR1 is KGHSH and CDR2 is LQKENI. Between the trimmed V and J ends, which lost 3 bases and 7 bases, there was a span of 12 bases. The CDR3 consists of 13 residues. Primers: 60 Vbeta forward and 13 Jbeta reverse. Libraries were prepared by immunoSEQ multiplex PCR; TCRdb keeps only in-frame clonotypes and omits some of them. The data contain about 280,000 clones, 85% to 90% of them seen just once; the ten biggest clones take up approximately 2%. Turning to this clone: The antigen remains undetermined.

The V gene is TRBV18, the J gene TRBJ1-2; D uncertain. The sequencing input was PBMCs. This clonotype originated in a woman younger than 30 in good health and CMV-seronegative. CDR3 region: CASSPLIEGGYTF. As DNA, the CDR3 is TGTGCCAGCTCACCGTTGATAGAGGGTGGCTACACCTTC.